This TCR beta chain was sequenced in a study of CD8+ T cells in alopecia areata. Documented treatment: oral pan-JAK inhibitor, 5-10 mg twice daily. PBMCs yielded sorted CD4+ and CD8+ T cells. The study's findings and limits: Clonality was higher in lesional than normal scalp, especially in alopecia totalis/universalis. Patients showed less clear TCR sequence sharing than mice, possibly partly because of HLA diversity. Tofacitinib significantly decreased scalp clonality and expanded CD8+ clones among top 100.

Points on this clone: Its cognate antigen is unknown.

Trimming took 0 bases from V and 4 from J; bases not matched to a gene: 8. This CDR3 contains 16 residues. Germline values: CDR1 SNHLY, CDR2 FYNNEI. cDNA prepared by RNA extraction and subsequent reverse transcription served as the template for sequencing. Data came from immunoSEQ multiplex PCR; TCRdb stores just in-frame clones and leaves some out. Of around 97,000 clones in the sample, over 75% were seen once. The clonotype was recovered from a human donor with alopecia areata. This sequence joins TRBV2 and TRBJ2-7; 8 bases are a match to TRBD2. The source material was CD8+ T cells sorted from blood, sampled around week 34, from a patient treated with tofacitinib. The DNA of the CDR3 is TGTGCCAGCAGTGAAGCGTTGGCGGGAGGTTTGTACGAGCAGTACTTC. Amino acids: CASSEALAGGLYEQYF.